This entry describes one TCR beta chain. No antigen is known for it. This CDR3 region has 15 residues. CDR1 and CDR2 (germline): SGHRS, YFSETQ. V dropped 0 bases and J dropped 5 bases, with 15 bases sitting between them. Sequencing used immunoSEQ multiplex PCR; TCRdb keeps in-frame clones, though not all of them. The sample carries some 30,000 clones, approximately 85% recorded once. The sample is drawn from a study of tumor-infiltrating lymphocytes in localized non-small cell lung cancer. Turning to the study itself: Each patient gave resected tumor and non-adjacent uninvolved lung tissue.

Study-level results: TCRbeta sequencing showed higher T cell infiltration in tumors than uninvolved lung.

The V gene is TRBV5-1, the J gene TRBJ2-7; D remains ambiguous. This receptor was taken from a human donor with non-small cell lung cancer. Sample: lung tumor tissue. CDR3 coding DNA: TGCGCCAGCAGCTTGGATGGCAGTGAGTTGAACGAGCAGTACTTC. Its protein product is CASSLDGSELNEQYF.